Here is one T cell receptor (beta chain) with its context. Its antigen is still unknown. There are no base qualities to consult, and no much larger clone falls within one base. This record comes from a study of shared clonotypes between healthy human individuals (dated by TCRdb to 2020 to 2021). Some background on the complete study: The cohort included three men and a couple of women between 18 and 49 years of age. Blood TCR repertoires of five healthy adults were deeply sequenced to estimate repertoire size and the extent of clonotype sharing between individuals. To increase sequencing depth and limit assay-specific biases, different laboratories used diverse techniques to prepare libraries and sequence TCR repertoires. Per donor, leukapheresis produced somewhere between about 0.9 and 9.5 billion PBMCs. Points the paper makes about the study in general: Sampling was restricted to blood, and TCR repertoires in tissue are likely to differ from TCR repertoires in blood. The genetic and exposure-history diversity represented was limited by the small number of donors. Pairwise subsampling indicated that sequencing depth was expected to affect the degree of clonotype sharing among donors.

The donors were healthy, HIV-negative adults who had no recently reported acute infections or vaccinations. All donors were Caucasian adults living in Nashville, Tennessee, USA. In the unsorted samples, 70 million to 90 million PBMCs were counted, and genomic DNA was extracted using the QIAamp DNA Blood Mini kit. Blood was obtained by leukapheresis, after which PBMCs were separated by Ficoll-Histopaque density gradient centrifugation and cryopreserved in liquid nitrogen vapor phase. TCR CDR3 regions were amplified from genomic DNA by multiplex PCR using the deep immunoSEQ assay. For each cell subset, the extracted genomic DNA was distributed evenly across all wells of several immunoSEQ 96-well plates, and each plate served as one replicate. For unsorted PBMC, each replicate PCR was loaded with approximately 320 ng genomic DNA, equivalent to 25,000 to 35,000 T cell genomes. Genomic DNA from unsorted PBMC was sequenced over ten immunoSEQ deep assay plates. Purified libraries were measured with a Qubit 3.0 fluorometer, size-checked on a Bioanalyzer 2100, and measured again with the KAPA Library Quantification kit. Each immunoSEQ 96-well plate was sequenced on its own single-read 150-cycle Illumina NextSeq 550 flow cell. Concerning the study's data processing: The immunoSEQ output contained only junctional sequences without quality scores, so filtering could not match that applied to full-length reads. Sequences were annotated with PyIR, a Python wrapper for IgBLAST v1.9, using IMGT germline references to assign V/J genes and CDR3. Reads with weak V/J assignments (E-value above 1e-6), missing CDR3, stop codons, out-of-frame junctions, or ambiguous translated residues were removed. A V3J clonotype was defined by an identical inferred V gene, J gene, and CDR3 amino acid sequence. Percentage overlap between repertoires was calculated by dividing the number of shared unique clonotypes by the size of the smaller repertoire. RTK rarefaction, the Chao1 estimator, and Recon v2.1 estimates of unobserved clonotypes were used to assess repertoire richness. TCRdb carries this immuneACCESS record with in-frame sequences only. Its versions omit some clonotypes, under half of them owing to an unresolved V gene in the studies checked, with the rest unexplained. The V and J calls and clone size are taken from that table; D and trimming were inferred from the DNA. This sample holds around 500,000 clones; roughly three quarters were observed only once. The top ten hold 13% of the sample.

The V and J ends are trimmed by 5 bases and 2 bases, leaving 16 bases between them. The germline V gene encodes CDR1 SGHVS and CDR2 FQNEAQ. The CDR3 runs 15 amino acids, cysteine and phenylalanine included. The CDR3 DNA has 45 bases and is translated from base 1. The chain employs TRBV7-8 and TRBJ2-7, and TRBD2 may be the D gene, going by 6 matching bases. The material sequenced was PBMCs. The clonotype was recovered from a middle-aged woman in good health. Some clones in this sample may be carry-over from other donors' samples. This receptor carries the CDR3 CASSVDREYPYEQYF. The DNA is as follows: TGTGCCAGCAGCGTGGATCGGGAGTACCCCTACGAGCAGTACTTC.